These 7 T cell receptor beta chains share one sample of origin, sequenced in a study of Tregs in tolerant kidney transplant recipients. The repertoire was sequenced with immunoSEQ multiplex PCR; TCRdb's copy has only in-frame clones and lacks some. The data contain 85,000 to 90,000 clones, 85% to 95% of them seen just once; the ten biggest clones take up roughly 5%. The sequenced material came from CD8+ T cells from blood. Receptors were obtained from a human donor in good health.

The chain is built from TRBV30 and TRBJ2-1; either TRBD1 or TRBD2 may supply D (5 bases each). The CDR3 runs to 13 residues. Per the germline V gene, CDR1 is GTSNPN and CDR2 is SVGIG (reference sequence). Between the trimmed V and J ends, which lost 1 base and 7 bases, there was a span of 11 bases. The CDR3 is CAWSGGWVNEQFF. CDR3 coding DNA: TGTGCCTGGAGTGGGGGGTGGGTGAATGAGCAGTTCTTC.

This chain joins TRBV6-1 and TRBJ2-7, with D possibly being TRBD2 (6 bases). CDR3 size: 14 residues. Trimming removed 1 base at V and 3 bases at J, with 10 bases between. The germline CDR1 and CDR2 sequences are MNHNS and SASEGT. The CDR3 nucleotides read TGTGCCAGCAGTGAAGGGGGGGACGTCTACGAGCAGTACTTC. This translates into CASSEGGDVYEQYF.

The chain couples TRBV21-1 to TRBJ2-2; the table's D call TRBD2 went unverified against the DNA. TRBV21-1 is an annotated pseudogene. The CDR3 is made up of 16 amino acids. CDR3 residues: CASSNPNGLAGRELFF. CDR3 nucleotide sequence: TGTGCCAGCAGCAACCCCAACGGACTAGCGGGAAGGGAGCTGTTTTTT.

The chain is built from TRBV7-9 and TRBJ1-2, with 7 bases fitting TRBD1. This CDR3 spans 15 amino acids. V shed 2 bases, J shed 3 bases, and the junction held 6 bases outside the gene matches. The germline V gene has CDR1 SEHNR and CDR2 FQNEAQ (reference sequence). The CDR3 region has the DNA TGTGCCAGCAGCTTAAGCGGGGGGACAGACTATGGCTACACCTTC. It is translated as CASSLSGGTDYGYTF.

This chain joins TRBV7-9 and TRBJ2-5; 8 bases are shared with TRBD1. Germline values: CDR1 SEHNR, CDR2 FQNEAQ (reference sequence). The CDR3 spans 11 residues. Unmatched junction bases numbered 5, after V lost 4 bases and J lost 13 bases. CDR3 DNA sequence: TGTGCCAGCAGCTCCGACAGGGGCGGGTACTTC. Translated: CASSSDRGGYF.

The V gene is TRBV19, the J gene TRBJ2-2, with D tentatively TRBD1 or TRBD2 (6 bases each). The CDR3 has 15 amino acids. From germline, CDR1 is LNHDA and CDR2 SQIVND (reference sequence). The V end lost 5 bases, the J end lost 4 bases, and 14 bases lay between the germline ends. The CDR3 spells CASSVRTAGTGELFF. DNA of the CDR3: TGTGCCAGTAGTGTCCGGACAGCGGGCACCGGGGAGCTGTTTTTT.

The chain links TRBV5-8 to TRBJ1-6; D possibly corresponds to TRBD1 (5 bases). The CDR3 runs 16 residues. V lost 0 bases to trimming and J lost 4 bases, with 11 bases between them. Germline V gene lookup returns CDR1 SGHTS and CDR2 YDEGEE. This CDR3 is CASSLVGGGYNSPLHF. Written as DNA, the CDR3 is TGTGCCAGCAGCTTGGTCGGGGGAGGTTATAATTCACCCCTCCACTTT.